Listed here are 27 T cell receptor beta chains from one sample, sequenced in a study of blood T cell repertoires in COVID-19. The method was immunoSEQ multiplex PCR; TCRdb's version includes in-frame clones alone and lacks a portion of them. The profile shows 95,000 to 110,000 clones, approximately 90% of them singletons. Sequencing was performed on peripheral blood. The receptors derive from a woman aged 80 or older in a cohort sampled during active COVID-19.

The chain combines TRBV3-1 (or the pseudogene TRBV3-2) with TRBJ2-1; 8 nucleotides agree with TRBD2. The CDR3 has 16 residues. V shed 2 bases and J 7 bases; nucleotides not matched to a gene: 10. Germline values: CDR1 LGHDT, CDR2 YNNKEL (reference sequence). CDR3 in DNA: TGTGCCAGCAGCCAAAGCGGGAGTTGGAATTCTAATGAGCAGTTCTTC. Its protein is CASSQSGSWNSNEQFF.

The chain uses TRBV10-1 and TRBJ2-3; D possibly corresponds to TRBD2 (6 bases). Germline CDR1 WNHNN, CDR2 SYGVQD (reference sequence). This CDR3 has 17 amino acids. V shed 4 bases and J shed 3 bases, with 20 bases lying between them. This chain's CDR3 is CASSGWDQRVRTDTQYF. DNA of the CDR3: TGCGCCAGCAGTGGATGGGACCAGCGGGTGAGGACAGATACGCAGTATTTT.

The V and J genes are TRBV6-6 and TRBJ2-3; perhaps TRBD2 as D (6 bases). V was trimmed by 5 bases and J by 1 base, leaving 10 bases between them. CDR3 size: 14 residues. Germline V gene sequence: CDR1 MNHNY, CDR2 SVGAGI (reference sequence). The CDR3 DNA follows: TGTGCCAGCAGTCGCGGGATACGCACAGATACGCAGTATTTT. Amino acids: CASSRGIRTDTQYF.

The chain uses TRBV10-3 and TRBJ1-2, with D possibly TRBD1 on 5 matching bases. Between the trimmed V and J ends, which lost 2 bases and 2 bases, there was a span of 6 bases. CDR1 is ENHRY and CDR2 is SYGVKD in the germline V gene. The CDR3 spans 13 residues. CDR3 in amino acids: CAISEGGNYGYTF. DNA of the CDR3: TGTGCCATCAGTGAGGGGGGGAACTATGGCTACACCTTC.

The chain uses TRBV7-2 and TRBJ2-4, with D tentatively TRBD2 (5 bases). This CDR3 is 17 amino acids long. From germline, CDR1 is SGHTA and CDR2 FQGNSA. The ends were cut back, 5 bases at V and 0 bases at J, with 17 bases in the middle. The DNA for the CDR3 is TGTGCCAGCAGCCCAGAGGCCGCGGGTATAGCCAAAAACATTCAGTACTTC. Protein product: CASSPEAAGIAKNIQYF.

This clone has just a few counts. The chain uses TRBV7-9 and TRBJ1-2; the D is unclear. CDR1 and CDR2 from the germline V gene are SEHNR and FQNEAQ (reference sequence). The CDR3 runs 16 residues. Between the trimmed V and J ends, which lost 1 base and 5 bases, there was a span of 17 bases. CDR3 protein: CASSLGEPGLEYGYTF. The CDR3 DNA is TGTGCCAGCAGCTTAGGAGAGCCAGGACTGGAGTATGGCTACACCTTC.

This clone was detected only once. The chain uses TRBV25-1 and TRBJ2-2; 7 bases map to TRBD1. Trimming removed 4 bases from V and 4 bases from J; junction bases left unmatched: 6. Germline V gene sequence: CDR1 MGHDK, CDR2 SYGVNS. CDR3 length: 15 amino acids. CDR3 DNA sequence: TGTGCCAGCAGTGTATGGGGACAGAGCACCGGGGAGCTGTTTTTT. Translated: CASSVWGQSTGELFF. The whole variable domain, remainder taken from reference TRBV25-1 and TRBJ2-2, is EADIYQTPRYLVIGTGKKITLECSQTMGHDKMYWYQQDPGMELHLIHYSYGVNSTEKGDLSSESTVSRIRTEHFPLTLESARPSHTSQYLCASSVWGQSTGELFFGEGSRLTVL.

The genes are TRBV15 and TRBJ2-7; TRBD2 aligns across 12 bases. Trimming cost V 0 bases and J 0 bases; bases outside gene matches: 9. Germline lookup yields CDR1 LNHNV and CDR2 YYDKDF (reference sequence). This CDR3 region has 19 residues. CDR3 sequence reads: CATSRDYPSGRAYSYEQYF. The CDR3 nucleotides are TGTGCCACCAGCAGAGATTATCCTAGCGGGAGGGCCTACTCCTACGAGCAGTACTTC.

The DNA of the CDR3 is TGTGCCAGCAGCTTGGCCAGGAACAGGGAAGAGACCCAGTACTTC. Translating it yields CASSLARNREETQYF. The gene calls are TRBV5-8 and TRBJ2-5; D is possibly TRBD1 (6 bases). CDR3 length: 15 residues. Trimming took off 0 bases at V and 3 bases at J, with 12 bases between the two ends. Per germline, CDR1 SGHTS and CDR2 YDEGEE. The whole variable domain, remainder taken from reference TRBV5-8 and TRBJ2-5, is EAGVTQSPTHLIKTRGQQATLRCSPISGHTSVYWYQQALGLGLQFLLWYDEGEERNRGNFPPRFSGRQFPNYSSELNVNALELEDSALYLCASSLARNREETQYFGPGTRLLVL.

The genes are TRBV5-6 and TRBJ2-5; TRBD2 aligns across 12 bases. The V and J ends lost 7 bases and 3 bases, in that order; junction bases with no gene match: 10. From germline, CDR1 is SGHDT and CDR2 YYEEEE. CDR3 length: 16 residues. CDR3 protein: CASSYRTSGTEETQYF. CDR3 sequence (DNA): TGTGCCAGCTCTTATCGGACTAGCGGGACTGAAGAGACCCAGTACTTC.

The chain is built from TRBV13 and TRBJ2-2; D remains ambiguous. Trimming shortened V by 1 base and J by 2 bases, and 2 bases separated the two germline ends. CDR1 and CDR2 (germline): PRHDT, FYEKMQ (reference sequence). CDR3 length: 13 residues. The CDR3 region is CASSLANTGELFF. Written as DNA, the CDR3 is TGTGCCAGCAGCTTAGCTAACACCGGGGAGCTGTTTTTT. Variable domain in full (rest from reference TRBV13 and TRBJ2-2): AAGVIQSPRHLIKEKRETATLKCYPIPRHDTVYWYQQGPGQDPQFLISFYEKMQSDKGSIPDRFSAQQFSDYHSELNMSSLELGDSALYFCASSLANTGELFFGEGSRLTVL.

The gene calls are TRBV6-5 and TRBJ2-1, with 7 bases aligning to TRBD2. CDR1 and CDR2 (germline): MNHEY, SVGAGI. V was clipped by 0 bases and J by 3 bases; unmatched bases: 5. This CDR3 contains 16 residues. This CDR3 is CASSYSAAGVYNEQFF. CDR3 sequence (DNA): TGTGCCAGCAGTTACTCTGCGGCGGGGGTCTACAATGAGCAGTTCTTC.

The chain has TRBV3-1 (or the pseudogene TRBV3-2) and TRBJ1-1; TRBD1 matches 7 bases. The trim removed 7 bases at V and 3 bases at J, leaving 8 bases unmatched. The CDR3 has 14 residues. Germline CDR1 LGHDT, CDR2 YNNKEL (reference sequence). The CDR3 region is CASTFGQADTEAFF. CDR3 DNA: TGTGCCAGCACATTCGGACAGGCGGACACTGAAGCTTTCTTT.

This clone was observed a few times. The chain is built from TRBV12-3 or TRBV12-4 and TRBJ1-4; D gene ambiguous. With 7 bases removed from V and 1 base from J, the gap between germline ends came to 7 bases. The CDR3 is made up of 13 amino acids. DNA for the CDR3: TGTGCCAGCAATACAGAAACTAATGAAAAACTGTTTTTT. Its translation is CASNTETNEKLFF.

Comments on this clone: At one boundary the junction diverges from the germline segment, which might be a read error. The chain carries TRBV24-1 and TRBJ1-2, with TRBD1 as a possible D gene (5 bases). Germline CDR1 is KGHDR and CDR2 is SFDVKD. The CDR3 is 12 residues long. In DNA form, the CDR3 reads TGTGCCACCAGCGCCCCGGGACTTCCGTTTTTCTTC. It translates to CATSAPGLPFFF.

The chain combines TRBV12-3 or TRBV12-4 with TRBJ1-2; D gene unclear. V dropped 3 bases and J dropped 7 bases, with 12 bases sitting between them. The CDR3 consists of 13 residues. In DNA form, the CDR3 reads TGTGCCAGCAGTTTTAACCGGGCGGGTGGCTACACCTTC. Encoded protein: CASSFNRAGGYTF.

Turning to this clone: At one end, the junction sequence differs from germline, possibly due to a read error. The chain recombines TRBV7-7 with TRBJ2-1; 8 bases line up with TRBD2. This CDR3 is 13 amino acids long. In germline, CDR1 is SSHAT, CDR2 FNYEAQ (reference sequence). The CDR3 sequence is CASSTRGGNEQFF. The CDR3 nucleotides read TGTGCTAGCAGCACTCGGGGGGGTAATGAGCAGTTCTTC.

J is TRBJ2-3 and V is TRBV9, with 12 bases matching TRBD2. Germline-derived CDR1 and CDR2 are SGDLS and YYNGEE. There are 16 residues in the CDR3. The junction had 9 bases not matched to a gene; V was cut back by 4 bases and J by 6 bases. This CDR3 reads CASSQGSSGRGDTQYF. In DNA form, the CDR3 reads TGTGCCAGCAGCCAGGGATCTAGCGGGAGGGGGGATACGCAGTATTTT.

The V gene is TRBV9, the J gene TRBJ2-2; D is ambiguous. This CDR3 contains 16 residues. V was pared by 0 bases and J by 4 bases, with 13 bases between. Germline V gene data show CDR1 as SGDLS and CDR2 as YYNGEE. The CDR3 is CASSVETGLGTGELFF. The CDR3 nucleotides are TGTGCCAGCAGCGTAGAAACTGGGCTCGGCACCGGGGAGCTGTTTTTT.

CDR3 in amino acids: CASSSHPNTEAFF. CDR3 DNA: TGCGCCAGCAGCTCACACCCGAACACTGAAGCTTTCTTT. V gene TRBV5-1 combines with J gene TRBJ1-1; D ambiguous. The length of the CDR3 is 13 residues. The germline CDR1 and CDR2 sequences are SGHRS and YFSETQ. Trimming removed 3 bases at V and 1 base at J, with 7 bases between.

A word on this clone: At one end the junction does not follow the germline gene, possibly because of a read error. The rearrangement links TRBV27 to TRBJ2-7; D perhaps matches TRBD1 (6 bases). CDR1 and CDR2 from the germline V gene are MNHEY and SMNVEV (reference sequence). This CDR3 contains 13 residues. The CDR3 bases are TGTGCCAGCAGTTACAGGGTCTCCAACGAGCAGTACTTC. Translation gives CASSYRVSNEQYF.

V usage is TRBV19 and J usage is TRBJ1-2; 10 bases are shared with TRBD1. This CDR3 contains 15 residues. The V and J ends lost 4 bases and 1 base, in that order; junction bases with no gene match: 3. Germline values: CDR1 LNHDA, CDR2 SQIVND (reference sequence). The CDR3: CASSKDRGLNYGYTF. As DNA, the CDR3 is TGTGCCAGTAGTAAAGACAGGGGGCTTAACTATGGCTACACCTTC. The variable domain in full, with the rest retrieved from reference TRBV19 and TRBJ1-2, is DGGITQSPKYLFRKEGQNVTLSCEQNLNHDAMYWYRQDPGQGLRLIYYSQIVNDFQKGDIAEGYSVSREKKESFPLTVTSAQKNPTAFYLCASSKDRGLNYGYTFGSGTRLTVV.

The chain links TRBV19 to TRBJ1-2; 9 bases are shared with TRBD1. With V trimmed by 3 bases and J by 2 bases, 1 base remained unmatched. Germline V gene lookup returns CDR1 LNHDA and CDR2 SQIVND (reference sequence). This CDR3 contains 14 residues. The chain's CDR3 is CASSITGGNYGYTF. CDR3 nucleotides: TGTGCCAGTAGTATTACAGGGGGCAACTATGGCTACACCTTC.

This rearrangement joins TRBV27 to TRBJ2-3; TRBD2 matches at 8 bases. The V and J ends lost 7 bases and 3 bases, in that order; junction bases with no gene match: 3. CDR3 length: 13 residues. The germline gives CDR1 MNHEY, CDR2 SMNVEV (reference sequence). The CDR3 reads CASNPSGTDTQYF. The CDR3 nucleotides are TGTGCCAGCAACCCTAGCGGGACAGATACGCAGTATTTT.

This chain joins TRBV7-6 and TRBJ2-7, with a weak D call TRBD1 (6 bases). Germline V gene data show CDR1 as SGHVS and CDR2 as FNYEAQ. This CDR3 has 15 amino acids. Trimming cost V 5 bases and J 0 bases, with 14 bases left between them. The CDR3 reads CASSHRTDYSYEQYF. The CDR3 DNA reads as TGTGCCAGCAGCCATCGGACAGATTACTCCTACGAGCAGTACTTC.

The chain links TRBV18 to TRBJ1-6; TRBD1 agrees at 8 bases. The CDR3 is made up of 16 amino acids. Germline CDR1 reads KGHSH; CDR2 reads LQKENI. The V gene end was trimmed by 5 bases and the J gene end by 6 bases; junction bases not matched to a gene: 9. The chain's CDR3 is CASSGQGAGANSPLHF. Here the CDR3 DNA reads TGTGCCAGCTCAGGACAGGGTGCGGGCGCTAATTCACCCCTCCACTTT. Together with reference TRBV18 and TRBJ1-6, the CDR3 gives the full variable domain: NAGVMQNPRHLVRRRGQEARLRCSPMKGHSHVYWYRQLPEEGLKFMVYLQKENIIDESGMPKERFSAEFPKEGPSILRIQQVVRGDSAAYFCASSGQGAGANSPLHFGNGTRLTVT.

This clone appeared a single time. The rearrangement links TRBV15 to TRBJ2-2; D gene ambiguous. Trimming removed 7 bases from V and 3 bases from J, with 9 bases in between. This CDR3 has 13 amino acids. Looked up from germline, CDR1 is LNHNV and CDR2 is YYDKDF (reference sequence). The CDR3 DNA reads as TGTGCCACCACCCCAGGTTACACCGGGGAGCTGTTTTTT. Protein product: CATTPGYTGELFF.